Below, 17 T cell receptor beta chains from the same sample are listed, as sequenced in a study of T-cell memory formation after mild COVID-19. TCRdb reanalysed the 5' RACE reads using MiXCR and keeps one entry per CDR3 protein. This sample has a few hundred thousand distinct CDR3 sequences, with more than 9% found just once. Material for sequencing was PBMCs or a T cell subset sorted from them (not recorded which). The receptor set was obtained from a man aged 18-30 years who had mild COVID-19 (a few samples of this study predate the infection). Cell type and time point are not known.

The genes are TRBV24-1 and TRBJ2-7; 13 bases fit TRBD2. CDR1 and CDR2 from the germline V gene are KGHDR and SFDVKD. CDR3 length: 14 residues. The J segment lost 5 bases and the V segment lost 12 bases, leaving 9 bases of the junction unmatched. CDR3 residues: CASQGTSGTNEQYF. DNA of the CDR3: TGTGCCTCGCAGGGGACTAGCGGGACGAACGAGCAGTACTTC.

This chain joins TRBV7-2 and TRBJ2-5; D may be TRBD1 or TRBD2 (7 bases each). The CDR3 has 14 amino acids. The V end lost 2 bases, the J end lost 5 bases, and 12 bases lay between the germline ends. CDR1 is SGHTA and CDR2 is FQGNSA in the germline V gene. In nucleotides, the CDR3 is TGTGCCAGCAGCTTACAGGGGGGGCAGGAGACCCAGTACTTC. It codes for CASSLQGGQETQYF.

The chain couples TRBV7-8 to TRBJ1-2; 7 bases agree with TRBD1. The V gene end was trimmed by 5 bases and the J gene end by 6 bases; junction bases not matched to a gene: 6. The CDR3 extends over 13 amino acids. Germline CDR1 reads SGHVS; CDR2 reads FQNEAQ. CDR3 nucleotide sequence: TGTGCCAGCAGCCACAGGGGCACCAATGGCTACACCTTC. Encoded protein: CASSHRGTNGYTF.

The chain has TRBV24-1 and TRBJ2-1, with no clear D. The CDR3 contains 16 residues. V lost 2 bases and J 10 bases, leaving 20 bases between the germline ends. Germline CDR1 and CDR2: KGHDR and SFDVKD. The CDR3 DNA reads as TGTGCCACCAGTGATTCTGGGATAGGCCAATCGAGGGAGCAGTTCTTC. It yields the protein CATSDSGIGQSREQFF.

The chain uses TRBV27 and TRBJ2-3, with D possibly being TRBD1 (5 bases). The germline V and J ends were trimmed by 6 bases and 1 base, with 8 bases remaining between them. This CDR3 is 13 amino acids long. CDR1 MNHEY and CDR2 SMNVEV come from the germline V gene (reference sequence). The CDR3 DNA reads TGTGCCAGCAGATTGACAGGCACAGATACGCAGTATTTT. It yields the protein CASRLTGTDTQYF.

This clonotype has a handful of counts. The chain couples TRBV20-1 to TRBJ1-1, with 8 bases aligning to TRBD1. The germline V gene encodes CDR1 DFQATT and CDR2 SNEGSKA (reference sequence). The length of the CDR3 is 14 residues. Trimming took 0 bases from V and 4 from J; bases not matched to a gene: 4. The CDR3 spells CSARDRQGATEAFF. Written as DNA, the CDR3 is TGCAGTGCTAGAGATCGGCAGGGGGCCACTGAAGCTTTCTTT.

V is TRBV4-3 and J is TRBJ2-1; TRBD1 matches 9 bases. Germline lookup yields CDR1 LGHNA and CDR2 YSLEER. The CDR3 is made up of 15 amino acids. The junction had 6 bases not matched to a gene; V was cut back by 2 bases and J by 7 bases. Written as DNA, the CDR3 is TGCGCCAGCAGCCAACCGGGACAGGGTAGTAATGAGCAGTTCTTC. This codes for CASSQPGQGSNEQFF.

The sample holds many counts of this clonotype. This chain links TRBV29-1 with TRBJ2-3; D is possibly TRBD2 (5 bases). CDR3 length: 13 residues. Trimming took 4 bases from V and 2 from J, leaving 10 bases between them. Germline lookup yields CDR1 SQVTM and CDR2 ANQGSEA. The DNA for the CDR3 is TGCAGCGTTGTGGGCGGGCTCACAGATACGCAGTATTTT. Protein sequence: CSVVGGLTDTQYF.

J is TRBJ2-1 and V is TRBV5-1, with D maybe TRBD2 (6 bases). There are 16 residues in the CDR3. Trimming pared 1 base from V and 0 bases from J, leaving 11 bases between. Looked up from germline, CDR1 is SGHRS and CDR2 is YFSETQ. The CDR3 DNA reads as TGCGCCAGCAGCTTGACGCGGGGAAGCTCCTACAATGAGCAGTTCTTC. Its translation: CASSLTRGSSYNEQFF.

This clonotype showed up just a few times. The V gene is TRBV3-1, the J gene TRBJ1-2; weak D call: TRBD1 (6 bases). The germline V and J ends were trimmed by 2 bases and 4 bases, with 17 bases remaining between them. The germline gives CDR1 LGHDT, CDR2 YNNKEL (reference sequence). The length of the CDR3 is 16 residues. The chain's CDR3 is CASSQQSRGWGYGYTF. CDR3 coding DNA: TGTGCCAGCAGCCAACAAAGCAGGGGTTGGGGCTATGGCTACACCTTC.

This clonotype was counted between two and nine times. The genes are TRBV18 and TRBJ2-7, with D unresolved. Germline CDR1 and CDR2: KGHSH and LQKENI. The CDR3 is 11 residues long. Deletions cut 5 bases from V and 7 bases from J, with 9 bases between. This CDR3 reads CASSSSREQYF. The CDR3 DNA reads TGTGCCAGCTCATCCTCCCGGGAGCAGTACTTC. Complete variable domain (other parts from reference TRBV18 and TRBJ2-7): NAGVMQNPRHLVRRRGQEARLRCSPMKGHSHVYWYRQLPEEGLKFMVYLQKENIIDESGMPKERFSAEFPKEGPSILRIQQVVRGDSAAYFCASSSSREQYFGPGTRLTVT.

This clonotype was found many times. The J gene is TRBJ1-1, the V gene TRBV7-3; no definite D call. The CDR3 sequence is 12 residues long. Germline assignment: CDR1 SGHTA and CDR2 FQGTGA. Trimming removed 7 bases at V and 6 bases at J, with 12 bases between. The CDR3, as DNA: TGTGCCAGCAAAGGTCGGTACTCTGAAGCTTTCTTT. It yields the protein CASKGRYSEAFF.

This clonotype was seen a few times. This chain uses TRBV5-1 with TRBJ1-1, with unresolved D. Trimming pared 1 base from V and 1 base from J, leaving 17 bases between. The germline V gene encodes CDR1 SGHRS and CDR2 YFSETQ. The CDR3 sequence is 17 residues long. CDR3 in amino acids: CASSLIRGSITNTEAFF. The CDR3 DNA is TGCGCCAGCAGCTTGATCCGGGGTTCCATAACGAACACTGAAGCTTTCTTT.

In this sample, this clonotype turned up many times. The CDR3 region is CASMIQIQGDEQFF. The CDR3 nucleotides are TGCGCCAGCATGATACAGATACAGGGTGATGAGCAGTTCTTC. This chain links TRBV5-1 with TRBJ2-1, with D perhaps TRBD1 (6 bases). The CDR3 is made up of 14 amino acids. Germline-derived CDR1 and CDR2 are SGHRS and YFSETQ. The V end lost 6 bases, the J end lost 8 bases, and 18 bases lay between the germline ends. Filled out from reference TRBV5-1 and TRBJ2-1, the complete variable domain reads KAGVTQTPRYLIKTRGQQVTLSCSPISGHRSVSWYQQTPGQGLQFLFEYFSETQRNKGNFPGRFSGRQFSNSRSEMNVSTLELGDSALYLCASMIQIQGDEQFFGPGTRLTVL.

This clonotype appeared a few times. V is TRBV5-1 and J is TRBJ2-7; the D is unclear. The ends were cut back, 1 base at V and 2 bases at J, with 10 bases in the middle. The CDR3 is 14 residues long. Germline loops: CDR1 SGHRS, CDR2 YFSETQ. The CDR3 DNA reads as TGCGCCAGCAGCTTGAACAGAGGCCCCTACGAGCAGTACTTC. Amino acids: CASSLNRGPYEQYF.

This clonotype was counted between two and nine times. The chain couples TRBV6-6 to TRBJ1-6, with D hard to call. Between the trimmed V and J ends, which lost 6 bases and 8 bases, there was a span of 11 bases. The CDR3 runs 13 residues. Germline V CDR1 and CDR2: MNHNY, SVGAGI (reference sequence). CDR3 region: CASRKGRDSPLHF. DNA of the CDR3: TGTGCCAGCAGGAAGGGCCGGGATTCACCCCTCCACTTT.

V gene TRBV7-2 combines with J gene TRBJ1-6; possible D gene TRBD1, 6 bases. Deletions cut 6 bases from V and 10 bases from J, with 19 bases between. This CDR3 is built from 15 residues. Germline V lookup: CDR1 SGHTA, CDR2 FQGNSA. The CDR3 region has the DNA TGTGCCAGCAGGGGGGCGGCGGGGCATGGATCACCCCTCCACTTT. Translated: CASRGAAGHGSPLHF.